Shown below are 30 T cell receptor beta chains from a single sample sequenced in a study of technical replicates of blood from a handful of donors. This table comes from immunoSEQ multiplex PCR, and its TCRdb copy is limited to in-frame clones, with some not included. The data contain approximately 29,000 clones, 90% to 95% of them singletons. The sample taken for sequencing was PBMCs. The receptors originated from a human donor in good health. Some clones in this sample may be carry-over from other donors' samples.

The V gene is TRBV6-5, the J gene TRBJ2-7; 12 bases line up with TRBD2. Germline CDR1 reads MNHEY; CDR2 reads SVGAGI. The CDR3 is made up of 15 amino acids. The trim removed 6 bases at V and 3 bases at J, leaving 6 bases unmatched. DNA for the CDR3: TGTGCCAGCAGCAGACTAGCGGGAGTTGGCTACGAGCAGTACTTC. Its translation: CASSRLAGVGYEQYF.

J is TRBJ2-5 and V is TRBV7-2; D might be TRBD2 (6 bases). CDR1 is SGHTA, CDR2 FQGNSA, per germline. Trimming took off 10 bases at V and 1 base at J, with 13 bases between the two ends. This CDR3 region has 13 residues. CDR3 sequence reads: CATAGGVQETQYF. DNA of the CDR3: TGTGCCACGGCGGGCGGGGTCCAAGAGACCCAGTACTTC. Full variable domain (outside the CDR3, taken from reference TRBV7-2 and TRBJ2-5): GAGVSQSPSNKVTEKGKDVELRCDPISGHTALYWYRQSLGQGLEFLIYFQGNSAPDKSGLPSDRFSAERTGGSVSTLTIQRTQQEDSAVYLCATAGGVQETQYFGPGTRLLVL.

The chain joins TRBV29-1 to TRBJ1-4; D remains ambiguous. CDR1 is SQVTM, CDR2 ANQGSEA, per germline. The CDR3 covers 14 residues. V was trimmed by 6 bases and J by 3 bases, leaving 14 bases between them. The CDR3 bases are TGCAGCGTGTCGTCGAGGGAGCCTAATGAAAAACTGTTTTTT. It specifies CSVSSREPNEKLFF.

The V call is TRBV27, the J call TRBJ1-6; D possibly corresponds to TRBD1 (5 bases). Between the trimmed V and J ends, which lost 2 bases and 6 bases, there was a span of 8 bases. Germline V CDR1 and CDR2: MNHEY, SMNVEV (reference sequence). The CDR3 runs 14 residues. The CDR3 nucleotides are TGTGCCAGCAGTTTAAAGGGGTCTAATTCACCCCTCCACTTT. Its protein product is CASSLKGSNSPLHF.

To note about this clone: Other nucleotide sequences in the sample specify the same CDR3. V usage is TRBV6-5 and J usage is TRBJ1-5, with 9 bases matching TRBD1. Germline V gene lookup returns CDR1 MNHEY and CDR2 SVGAGI. V trimming: 4 bases; J trimming: 7 bases; junction bases outside the gene matches: 5. The CDR3 loop spans 14 amino acids. The DNA of the CDR3 is TGTGCCAGCAGTTTGACAGGGGGTGGACAGCCCCAGCATTTT. This encodes CASSLTGGGQPQHF.

The chain employs TRBV7-3 and TRBJ1-1; 9 bases agree with TRBD1. The CDR3 totals 13 residues. Germline-derived CDR1 and CDR2 are SGHTA and FQGTGA. The V gene end was trimmed by 6 bases and the J gene end by 4 bases; junction bases not matched to a gene: 3. The CDR3 DNA sequence: TGTGCCAGCAGATCACAGGGGGCCACTGAAGCTTTCTTT. Translation: CASRSQGATEAFF.

In this sample, this clone is medium-sized. This chain joins TRBV6-5 and TRBJ1-1, with 7 bases aligning to TRBD1. Germline CDR1 is MNHEY and CDR2 is SVGAGI. V was clipped by 6 bases and J by 2 bases; unmatched bases: 3. This CDR3 contains 13 residues. CDR3 bases: TGTGCCAGCAGGGGACAGCTTAACACTGAAGCTTTCTTT. Residues: CASRGQLNTEAFF.

V is TRBV19 and J is TRBJ2-6; D is possibly TRBD1 (5 bases). The germline gives CDR1 LNHDA, CDR2 SQIVND (reference sequence). V lost 3 bases and J 4 bases, leaving 16 bases between the germline ends. CDR3 length equals 17 residues. CDR3 residues: CASSISGRRSGANVLTF. As DNA, the CDR3 is TGTGCCAGTAGTATCTCAGGGCGTCGGTCCGGGGCCAACGTCCTGACTTTC.

J is TRBJ2-3 and V is TRBV6-5; 10 bases are shared with TRBD2. Germline lookup yields CDR1 MNHEY and CDR2 SVGAGI. Losses at the gene ends were 6 bases for V and 0 bases for J; bases not matched to a gene: 3. There are 15 residues in the CDR3. The CDR3 is CASSRTSGSTDTQYF. The CDR3 nucleotides read TGTGCCAGCAGCCGGACTAGCGGAAGCACAGATACGCAGTATTTT.

V usage is TRBV7-2 and J usage is TRBJ1-4; possible D gene TRBD1, 6 bases. With 5 bases removed from V and 9 bases from J, the gap between germline ends came to 22 bases. Germline V lookup: CDR1 SGHTA, CDR2 FQGNSA. The CDR3 runs 16 residues. For the CDR3, the DNA is TGTGCCAGCAGCCCTAATCAGGGGTCACGAGGGCAAAAACTGTTTTTT. Translating it yields CASSPNQGSRGQKLFF.

This chain connects TRBV30 to TRBJ2-5; 7 bases map to TRBD2. Near its end, the DNA agrees better with TRBJ2-7, so the J call may be wrong. The CDR3 covers 14 residues. CDR1 is GTSNPN and CDR2 is SVGIG in the germline V gene (reference sequence). The CDR3 spells CAWAPGLLPHEQYF. The CDR3, as DNA: TGTGCCTGGGCCCCGGGACTACTACCCCACGAGCAGTACTTC.

The chain joins TRBV5-1 to TRBJ2-5; 9 nucleotides match TRBD1. The CDR3 sequence is 14 residues long. In germline, CDR1 is SGHRS, CDR2 YFSETQ. V was pared by 3 bases and J by 5 bases, with 5 bases of the junction left unmatched. This CDR3 is CASSSGQGWETQYF. In DNA, the CDR3 is TGCGCCAGCAGCTCGGGACAGGGTTGGGAGACCCAGTACTTC.

The chain employs TRBV4-3 and TRBJ2-5, with TRBD2 identical over 7 bases. The CDR3 extends over 15 amino acids. Germline values: CDR1 LGHNA, CDR2 YSLEER. With V trimmed by 1 base and J by 0 bases, 2 bases remained unmatched. The CDR3: CASSQGTSDQETQYF. As DNA, the CDR3 is TGCGCCAGCAGCCAAGGAACTAGCGACCAAGAGACCCAGTACTTC.

The CDR3 nucleotides read TGTGCCAGCAGCTTAGGGACTGGGCGCCACGAGCAGTACTTC. This codes for CASSLGTGRHEQYF. The V and J genes are TRBV7-2 and TRBJ2-7; TRBD2 might be the D (5 bases). The V and J ends lost 1 base and 5 bases respectively, with 12 bases between them. In germline, CDR1 is SGHTA, CDR2 FQGNSA. This CDR3 is built from 14 residues.

The rearrangement joins TRBV5-1 to TRBJ2-1; possible D gene TRBD2, 7 bases. Germline CDR1 SGHRS, CDR2 YFSETQ. Deletions cut 5 bases from V and 8 bases from J, with 17 bases between. The CDR3 is 14 amino acids. In DNA form, the CDR3 reads TGCGCCAGCAGTCGTTCGGGGGGCTTCGATGAGCAGTTCTTC. It is translated as CASSRSGGFDEQFF. The full variable domain, in which reference TRBV5-1 and TRBJ2-1 provide the parts outside the CDR3, is KAGVTQTPRYLIKTRGQQVTLSCSPISGHRSVSWYQQTPGQGLQFLFEYFSETQRNKGNFPGRFSGRQFSNSRSEMNVSTLELGDSALYLCASSRSGGFDEQFFGPGTRLTVL.

The chain employs TRBV9 and TRBJ1-2, with TRBD1 as a possible D gene (6 bases). V was pared by 0 bases and J by 4 bases, with 19 bases between. Germline V CDR1 and CDR2: SGDLS, YYNGEE. This CDR3 comprises 17 residues. The CDR3 protein is CASSVGGTPGSGYGYTF. The CDR3 DNA is TGTGCCAGCAGCGTAGGAGGGACACCGGGATCTGGCTATGGCTACACCTTC.

The chain is built from TRBV15 and TRBJ2-7, with D maybe TRBD1 (5 bases). CDR1 is LNHNV and CDR2 is YYDKDF in the germline V gene (reference sequence). CDR3 length equals 17 residues. V gave up 0 bases and J gave up 3 bases, with 18 bases separating them. The DNA for the CDR3 is TGTGCCACCAGCAGAGATCTCTCGCCAGGGTCTGGCTACGAGCAGTACTTC. Its protein product is CATSRDLSPGSGYEQYF. The variable domain in full, completed from reference TRBV15 and TRBJ2-7, reads DAMVIQNPRYQVTQFGKPVTLSCSQTLNHNVMYWYQQKSSQAPKLLFHYYDKDFNNEADTPDNFQSRRPNTSFCFLDIRSPGLGDTAMYLCATSRDLSPGSGYEQYFGPGTRLTVT.

V usage is TRBV2 and J usage is TRBJ2-3; possibly TRBD1 for D (5 bases). CDR3 length: 13 amino acids. Per the germline V gene, CDR1 is SNHLY and CDR2 is FYNNEI. Between the trimmed V and J ends, which lost 7 bases and 0 bases, there was a span of 8 bases. In DNA form, the CDR3 reads TGTGCCAGCACCCCAGGGAGCACAGATACGCAGTATTTT. Protein sequence: CASTPGSTDTQYF.

This chain links TRBV5-1 with TRBJ2-7, with 8 bases aligning to TRBD1. Germline loops: CDR1 SGHRS, CDR2 YFSETQ. This CDR3 contains 15 residues. V lost 4 bases and J lost 6; bases outside the gene matches: 12. CDR3 amino acids: CASSGLQGGRSEQYF. The CDR3, as DNA: TGCGCCAGCAGCGGGTTACAGGGGGGTAGATCCGAGCAGTACTTC.

The chain has TRBV4-2 and TRBJ2-3; possible D gene TRBD2, 5 bases. Trimming stripped 2 bases from V and 6 bases from J, with 18 bases between. The CDR3 loop spans 16 amino acids. The germline V gene has CDR1 LGHNA and CDR2 YNFKEQ. The CDR3, as DNA: TGTGCCAGCAGCCAAAATGGGCTAGCCGCCATGGATACGCAGTATTTT. It encodes CASSQNGLAAMDTQYF.

V usage is TRBV10-1 and J usage is TRBJ2-7; TRBD2 matches at 14 bases. The CDR3 has 16 residues. J gave up 6 bases and V 10 bases, and 14 bases lay outside the gene matches. Germline V CDR1 and CDR2: WNHNN, SYGVQD (reference sequence). CDR3 nucleotides: TGCGCCACACCAGCCGAGACTAGCGGGAGGGCCTTCGAGCAGTACTTC. It codes for CATPAETSGRAFEQYF.

This chain connects TRBV4-2 to TRBJ2-7, with 7 positions matching TRBD1. The CDR3 consists of 14 residues. Germline-derived CDR1 and CDR2 are LGHNA and YNFKEQ. V lost 4 bases to trimming and J lost 5 bases; unmatched junction nucleotides: 8. The CDR3 is CASSRETGYNEQYF. In nucleotides, the CDR3 is TGTGCCAGCAGCCGAGAGACAGGGTACAACGAGCAGTACTTC.

CDR3 coding DNA: TGTGCCAGCAGCTTGGAGTCAGGGTCGGGCTATAATTCACCCCTCCACTTT. Translation: CASSLESGSGYNSPLHF. The chain joins TRBV5-6 to TRBJ1-6; possibly TRBD1 for D (5 bases). Germline V gene lookup returns CDR1 SGHDT and CDR2 YYEEEE. CDR3 length: 17 amino acids. V gave up 0 bases and J gave up 3 bases, with 13 bases separating them.

In DNA, the CDR3 is TGTGCCAGCAGTGAATGGACAGGGAGCGAGCAGTACTTC. It is translated as CASSEWTGSEQYF. The chain employs TRBV6-5 and TRBJ2-7; 8 positions agree with TRBD1. Germline V CDR1 and CDR2: MNHEY, SVGAGI. Unmatched junction bases numbered 6, after V lost 5 bases and J lost 6 bases. CDR3 length equals 13 residues.

The V and J genes are TRBV30 and TRBJ2-7, with D possibly being TRBD2 (7 bases). The V and J ends lost 3 bases and 6 bases respectively, with 21 bases between them. This CDR3 has 15 amino acids. CDR1 and CDR2 (germline): GTSNPN, SVGIG (reference sequence). CDR3 in DNA: TGTGCCTGGAGCGCCCTGGGGGCGGGAGCCACCGAGCAGTACTTC. Translating gives CAWSALGAGATEQYF.

This clone was detected once. The rearrangement uses TRBV27 and TRBJ2-7; 10 bases are shared with TRBD1. CDR3 length equals 14 residues. Germline V gene data show CDR1 as MNHEY and CDR2 as SMNVEV (reference sequence). The V segment lost 7 bases and the J segment 4 bases; nucleotides outside the gene matches: 7. The CDR3 loop is CASTKGQGSYEQYF. The CDR3 DNA is TGTGCCAGCACCAAGGGACAGGGGAGTTACGAGCAGTACTTC.

The gene calls are TRBV5-1 and TRBJ1-4; no reliable D call. This CDR3 is built from 15 residues. Per the germline V gene, CDR1 is SGHRS and CDR2 is YFSETQ. Deletions cut 0 bases from V and 0 bases from J, with 6 bases between. The CDR3 region has the DNA TGCGCCAGCAGCTTGGGGGCAGCAACTAATGAAAAACTGTTTTTT. The encoded protein is CASSLGAATNEKLFF.

The chain recombines TRBV6-1 with TRBJ2-1, with no clear D. Deletions cut 6 bases from V and 5 bases from J, with 14 bases between. Germline V CDR1 and CDR2: MNHNS, SASEGT. The CDR3 covers 14 residues. The chain's CDR3 is CASREFGRDNEQFF. CDR3 sequence (DNA): TGTGCCAGCAGGGAGTTTGGCAGAGACAATGAGCAGTTCTTC.

V is TRBV2 and J is TRBJ2-7; TRBD1 is a possible D gene (6 bases). The CDR3 is 13 amino acids. CDR1 and CDR2 (germline): SNHLY, FYNNEI. Trimming shortened V by 5 bases and J by 2 bases, and 10 bases separated the two germline ends. The CDR3 region is CASSRTDPYEQYF. The DNA of the CDR3 is TGTGCCAGCAGTAGGACAGATCCCTACGAGCAGTACTTC.

The chain links TRBV5-1 to TRBJ2-5; D not certain. Per the germline V gene, CDR1 is SGHRS and CDR2 is YFSETQ. The CDR3 contains 14 residues. The V gene lost 0 bases and the J gene lost 5 bases, with 11 bases spanning the gap. The CDR3 nucleotides are TGCGCCAGCAGCTTGGTTTCTAGGTCGGAGACCCAGTACTTC. This encodes CASSLVSRSETQYF.